These 12 T cell receptor beta chains were all obtained from the same sample, sequenced in a study of shared clonotypes between healthy human individuals. Clones were read by immunoSEQ multiplex PCR, and TCRdb kept only the in-frame ones, dropping some. The sample carries roughly 1,500,000 clones, around 98% recorded once. The sequencing sample was made of naive CD4+ T cells sorted from blood. Subset specified: CD45RA+ positively selected. All receptors come from a man aged 25 to 40 in good health.

This chain uses TRBV5-1 with TRBJ2-7; maybe TRBD1 (6 bases). V lost 5 bases and J lost 0, with 12 bases in between. The germline gives CDR1 SGHRS, CDR2 YFSETQ. This CDR3 has 14 residues. The CDR3 region has the DNA TGCGCCAGCAGGGGGACACCTCCCTCCTACGAGCAGTACTTC. It codes for CASRGTPPSYEQYF. The full variable domain, rest sourced from reference TRBV5-1 and TRBJ2-7, is KAGVTQTPRYLIKTRGQQVTLSCSPISGHRSVSWYQQTPGQGLQFLFEYFSETQRNKGNFPGRFSGRQFSNSRSEMNVSTLELGDSALYLCASRGTPPSYEQYFGPGTRLTVT.

The genes are TRBV15 and TRBJ2-3; D not resolved. V dropped 1 base and J dropped 2 bases, with 16 bases sitting between them. Germline V gene data show CDR1 as LNHNV and CDR2 as YYDKDF (reference sequence). This CDR3 has 17 amino acids. The CDR3 reads CATSRVGRGTLTDTQYF. CDR3 nucleotides: TGTGCCACCAGCAGAGTCGGACGCGGAACTCTCACAGATACGCAGTATTTT. Full variable domain (outside the CDR3, taken from reference TRBV15 and TRBJ2-3): DAMVIQNPRYQVTQFGKPVTLSCSQTLNHNVMYWYQQKSSQAPKLLFHYYDKDFNNEADTPDNFQSRRPNTSFCFLDIRSPGLGDTAMYLCATSRVGRGTLTDTQYFGPGTRLTVL.

The chain couples TRBV4-3 to TRBJ2-2; D remains unclear. The CDR3 contains 15 residues. The germline CDR1 and CDR2 sequences are LGHNA and YSLEER. The V and J ends lost 0 bases and 13 bases respectively, with 18 bases between them. Written as DNA, the CDR3 is TGCGCCAGCAGCCAAGAAAGGGAACTGGCGATAAGGCTGTTTTTT. Its translation: CASSQERELAIRLFF.

This clone was seen once. The J gene is TRBJ2-1, the V gene TRBV15; maybe TRBD2 (5 bases). Germline V lookup: CDR1 LNHNV, CDR2 YYDKDF (reference sequence). The CDR3 is 17 residues long. V was shortened by 3 bases and J by 2 bases, with 17 bases between the two germline ends. The CDR3: CATSRTPWISAYNEQFF. The DNA for the CDR3 is TGTGCCACCAGCAGGACCCCCTGGATTAGCGCCTACAATGAGCAGTTCTTC.

In this sample, this clone turned up once. CDR3 coding DNA: TGCGCCAGCAGCCAGTTTGACACTGAAGCTTTCTTT. Translating gives CASSQFDTEAFF. The chain carries TRBV4-1 and TRBJ1-1, with D uncertain. This CDR3 is built from 12 residues. CDR1 is MGHRA, CDR2 YSYEKL, per germline. V was shortened by 3 bases and J by 3 bases, with 5 bases between the two germline ends.

The chain is built from TRBV10-3 and TRBJ2-3; the match to TRBD1 covers 7 bases. Germline CDR1 and CDR2: ENHRY and SYGVKD. V shed 2 bases, J shed 4 bases, and the junction held 6 bases outside the gene matches. The CDR3 sequence is 15 residues long. As DNA, the CDR3 is TGTGCCATCAGTGAGAACCCGGGACAGTCAGATACGCAGTATTTT. Translating it yields CAISENPGQSDTQYF.

This CDR3 is CASSHSAGATDTQYF. DNA of the CDR3: TGTGCCAGCAGCCATTCGGCGGGAGCCACAGATACGCAGTATTTT. The chain joins TRBV5-4 to TRBJ2-3; 7 nucleotides agree with TRBD2. The CDR3 is 15 amino acids. From germline, CDR1 is SGHNT and CDR2 YYREEE (reference sequence). The J segment lost 2 bases and the V segment lost 4 bases, leaving 7 bases of the junction unmatched.

V and J are TRBV5-4 and TRBJ2-7; D not certain. V shed 2 bases and J shed 5 bases, with 17 bases lying between them. The CDR3 runs to 15 residues. The germline gives CDR1 SGHNT, CDR2 YYREEE (reference sequence). CDR3 sequence: CASSLPRTPGHEQYF. In nucleotides, the CDR3 is TGTGCCAGCAGCTTACCTCGGACCCCAGGCCACGAGCAGTACTTC. The full variable domain, with the rest looked up from reference TRBV5-4 and TRBJ2-7, is ETGVTQSPTHLIKTRGQQVTLRCSSQSGHNTVSWYQQALGQGPQFIFQYYREEENGRGNFPPRFSGLQFPNYSSELNVNALELDDSALYLCASSLPRTPGHEQYFGPGTRLTVT.

This chain uses TRBV28 with TRBJ2-2; D gene unclear. This CDR3 has 15 amino acids. CDR1 and CDR2 (germline): MDHEN, SYDVKM. V shed 2 bases and J shed 5 bases, with 12 bases lying between them. The DNA of the CDR3 is TGTGCCAGCAGTTTACTACATAGTGGTACCGGGGAGCTGTTTTTT. Amino acids: CASSLLHSGTGELFF.

The sample holds one count of this clone. This sequence joins TRBV11-2 and TRBJ2-7, with 9 bases aligning to TRBD1. V lost 3 bases, J lost 6 bases, and 12 bases stayed unmatched. CDR3 length equals 16 residues. CDR1 SGHAT and CDR2 FQNNGV come from the germline V gene. CDR3 coding DNA: TGTGCCAGCAGCTTTCTGCCCGTCACAGGGGGCGGCGAGCAGTACTTC. Translating gives CASSFLPVTGGGEQYF.

The chain is built from TRBV7-9 and TRBJ2-4; D is uncertain. In germline, CDR1 is SEHNR, CDR2 FQNEAQ (reference sequence). The CDR3 consists of 14 residues. Trimming took 1 base from V and 3 from J, leaving 7 bases between them. For the CDR3, the DNA is TGTGCCAGCAGCTTAGGGCAATACAAAAACATTCAGTACTTC. Encoded protein: CASSLGQYKNIQYF.

The V call is TRBV5-1, the J call TRBJ1-1, with D possibly TRBD1 on 6 matching bases. Germline V lookup: CDR1 SGHRS, CDR2 YFSETQ. This CDR3 contains 14 residues. The V and J ends lost 1 base and 8 bases respectively, with 15 bases between them. CDR3 nucleotides: TGCGCCAGCAGCTTGATTCCCGGAGGGGGGGAAGCTTTCTTT. Protein sequence: CASSLIPGGGEAFF. Together with reference TRBV5-1 and TRBJ1-1, the CDR3 gives the full variable domain: KAGVTQTPRYLIKTRGQQVTLSCSPISGHRSVSWYQQTPGQGLQFLFEYFSETQRNKGNFPGRFSGRQFSNSRSEMNVSTLELGDSALYLCASSLIPGGGEAFFGQGTRLTVV.